These 8 T cell receptor beta chains share one sample of origin, sequenced in a study of neoadjuvant nivolumab and ipilimumab in lung cancer. The data were produced by immunoSEQ multiplex PCR, yet TCRdb's version contains in-frame clones alone and is incomplete. In the table there are approximately 19,000 clones, about nine tenths of which are singletons. Sequenced here: peripheral blood, sampled before neoadjuvant nivolumab, alone or with ipilimumab. The receptor source for this set is an adult with non-small cell lung cancer.

The chain employs TRBV6-5 and TRBJ2-1; 10 bases fit TRBD2. V lost 6 bases and J lost 10; bases outside the gene matches: 12. The CDR3 totals 15 residues. In germline, CDR1 is MNHEY, CDR2 SVGAGI. CDR3 loop: CASREREGGYREQFF. Here the CDR3 DNA reads TGTGCCAGCAGGGAGCGGGAGGGAGGTTATAGGGAGCAGTTCTTC.

V gene TRBV29-1 combines with J gene TRBJ1-1, with 7 bases lining up with TRBD1. The CDR3 is 14 residues long. The V gene end was trimmed by 3 bases and the J gene end by 4 bases; junction bases not matched to a gene: 8. The germline V gene has CDR1 SQVTM and CDR2 ANQGSEA. The CDR3 DNA follows: TGCAGCGTTGAGGCCGGGACAGTAAGCACTGAAGCTTTCTTT. It yields the protein CSVEAGTVSTEAFF.

The chain is built from TRBV5-1 and TRBJ2-7; the match to TRBD2 covers 9 bases. The V segment lost 3 bases and the J segment 5 bases; nucleotides outside the gene matches: 6. The CDR3 runs 14 residues. Germline V gene data show CDR1 as SGHRS and CDR2 as YFSETQ. Written as DNA, the CDR3 is TGCGCCAGCAGCTCGAAGGGACTAGCAGACGAGCAGTACTTC. Translating gives CASSSKGLADEQYF.

The sample holds a few counts of this clone. The V gene is TRBV5-6, the J gene TRBJ2-3; 9 nucleotides match TRBD2. The J segment lost 4 bases and the V segment lost 2 bases, leaving 5 bases of the junction unmatched. Germline V gene data show CDR1 as SGHDT and CDR2 as YYEEEE. This CDR3 contains 15 residues. The CDR3 protein is CASSFYSGSADTQYF. CDR3 DNA sequence: TGTGCCAGCAGCTTCTATAGCGGGAGTGCAGATACGCAGTATTTT.

The rearrangement uses TRBV7-9 and TRBJ2-7; 9 bases are a match to TRBD2. V lost 1 base to trimming and J lost 6 bases; unmatched junction nucleotides: 7. Germline CDR1 reads SEHNR; CDR2 reads FQNEAQ (reference sequence). This CDR3 region has 15 residues. For the CDR3, the DNA is TGTGCCAGCAGCTTAGGGGTTAGCGGGAGAAGCGAGCAGTACTTC. Protein product: CASSLGVSGRSEQYF.

The chain couples TRBV18 to TRBJ2-1; 7 bases align to TRBD2. The CDR3 has 17 residues. The germline CDR1 and CDR2 sequences are KGHSH and LQKENI. With 5 bases clipped from V and 5 bases from J, the junction kept 15 bases outside the gene matches. The CDR3 region is CASSRVLGRENHNEQFF. The CDR3 DNA follows: TGTGCCAGCTCAAGGGTTTTGGGGCGGGAGAACCACAATGAGCAGTTCTTC.

The rearrangement joins TRBV13 to TRBJ2-4, with TRBD2 identical over 8 bases. Germline V CDR1 and CDR2: PRHDT, FYEKMQ (reference sequence). The ends lost 3 bases at V and 7 bases at J; junction bases unmatched: 5. The CDR3 extends over 14 amino acids. The chain's CDR3 is CASSLVSGTNIQYF. CDR3 nucleotide sequence: TGTGCCAGCAGCTTGGTTAGCGGGACGAACATTCAGTACTTC.

The CDR3 nucleotides are TGCGCCAGCATCCCTTGGGGGATCCCTAACTATGGCTACACCTTC. Translating gives CASIPWGIPNYGYTF. V usage is TRBV10-1 and J usage is TRBJ1-2, with D tentatively TRBD1 (5 bases). CDR3 length: 15 residues. Deletions cut 7 bases from V and 0 bases from J, with 15 bases between. Germline-derived CDR1 and CDR2 are WNHNN and SYGVQD (reference sequence).